Presented here are 2 T cell receptor beta chains from one specimen sequenced in a study of cytomegalovirus exposure and HLA in healthy donors. PCR employed 60 Vbeta and 13 Jbeta primers. Libraries were prepared by immunoSEQ multiplex PCR; TCRdb keeps only in-frame clonotypes and omits some of them. Of some 140,000 clones listed, 70% to 85% are singletons. Sequenced material: PBMCs. These TCRs come from a man in his forties or fifties in good health and CMV-seropositive.

This chain links TRBV10-3 with TRBJ1-1; 9 bases line up with TRBD1. Trimming took 6 bases from V and 6 from J; bases not matched to a gene: 8. CDR1 ENHRY and CDR2 SYGVKD come from the germline V gene. The CDR3 is made up of 14 amino acids. In nucleotides, the CDR3 is TGTGCCATCAGCCCCGGGACAGGGACGCCTGAAGCTTTCTTT. As protein: CAISPGTGTPEAFF.

V is TRBV11-2 and J is TRBJ2-1; 9 bases match TRBD2. From germline, CDR1 is SGHAT and CDR2 FQNNGV. Germline trimming cut 4 bases from V and 8 bases from J; bases unmatched to any gene: 12. This CDR3 contains 16 residues. CDR3 in amino acids: CASSSSTSGDRDEQFF. In DNA form, the CDR3 reads TGTGCCAGCAGCTCCTCGACTAGCGGAGACAGGGATGAGCAGTTCTTC.